Below, one T cell receptor (beta chain) is given with its context. Its target is unknown. The sample's treatment: approximately nine-day PBMC culture with coronavirus spike peptide pools or control peptides (ViraFEST assay). The PCR-positive dates, March through December 2020, came before the US Alpha, Beta and Delta variants. Oncomine TCR Beta short-read sequencing was applied to DNA from cultured CD4+ T cells. Genomic DNA was drawn out of CD4+ T cells grown in culture. TCRdb recomputed calls from the PCR reads with MiXCR, one row per CDR3 protein. The data hold just under 20,000 distinct CDR3 sequences, with under 80% observed a single time. The data derive from a study of vaccination and CD4 T cells after COVID-19. Study at large: Two-dose vaccination with either BNT162b2 or mRNA-1273 was given to participants.

Study-level findings and limits: In convalescent patients, a median about 90% of post-vaccine SARS-CoV-2-reactive clones appeared only after vaccination.

V was shortened by 2 bases and J by 6 bases, with 5 bases between the two germline ends. This CDR3 is built from 11 residues. Germline CDR1 and CDR2: SEHNR and FQNEAQ (reference sequence). The rearrangement uses TRBV7-9 and TRBJ2-7; D is unclear. Sequenced material: CD4+ T cells from blood, cultured in vitro. This sequence was found in a human donor who had recovered from COVID-19. DNA of the CDR3: TGTGCCAGCAGCTTAATCGTCGAGCAGTACTTC. Translation: CASSLIVEQYF.